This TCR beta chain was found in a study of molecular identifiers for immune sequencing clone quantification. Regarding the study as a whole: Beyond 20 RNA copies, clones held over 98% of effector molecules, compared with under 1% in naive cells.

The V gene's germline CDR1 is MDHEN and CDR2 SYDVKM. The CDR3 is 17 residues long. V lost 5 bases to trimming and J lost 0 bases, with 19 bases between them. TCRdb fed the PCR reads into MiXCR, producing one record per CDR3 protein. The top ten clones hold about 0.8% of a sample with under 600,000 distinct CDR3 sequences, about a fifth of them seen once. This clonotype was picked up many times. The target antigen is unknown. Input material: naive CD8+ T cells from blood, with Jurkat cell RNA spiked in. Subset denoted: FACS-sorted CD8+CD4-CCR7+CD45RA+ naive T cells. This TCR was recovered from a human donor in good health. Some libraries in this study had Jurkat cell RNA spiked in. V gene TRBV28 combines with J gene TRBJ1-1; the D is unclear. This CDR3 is CASSPRGWVGLNTEAFF. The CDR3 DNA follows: TGTGCCAGCAGTCCTCGAGGGTGGGTCGGCCTGAACACTGAAGCTTTCTTT.